The rows below give T cell receptor beta chains drawn from one sample of a study of blood T cell repertoires in COVID-19. Method: immunoSEQ multiplex PCR; TCRdb's copy keeps in-frame clones and lacks some. The sample includes approximately 250,000 clones, over 75% seen only once; the top ten take approximately 9%. The sequencing sample was made of peripheral blood. The receptors stem from a human donor in a cohort sampled during active COVID-19. CDR3s include the opening cysteine and the closing phenylalanine or tryptophan. A D gene is named only where the DNA matches it firmly. The size of a clone is reported for some rows only, either as once, few or many, or as a class for expanded clones.

v_gene	d_gene	j_gene	abundance	CDR3nt	CDR3aa
TRBV19	-	TRBJ2-2	-	TGTGCCAGTAGTGGGGTCAGGGTAGGAACCGGGGAGCTGTTTTTT	CASSGVRVGTGELFF
TRBV19	TRBD1	TRBJ2-3	-	TGTGCCAGTAGTATACAGGGGGCGGGAGATACGCAGTATTTT	CASSIQGAGDTQYF
TRBV12-3/TRBV12-4	TRBD1	TRBJ2-7	once	TGTGCCAGCAGTCAGGGGGGGACAGGGAAAGAATCCTTC	CASSQGGTGKESF
TRBV27	-	TRBJ2-1	-	TGTGCCAGCAGTTCCCTCACGGTGCAGGGCAATGAGCAGTTCTTC	CASSSLTVQGNEQFF
TRBV7-9	TRBD1	TRBJ1-2	-	TGTGCCAGCAGAAAGTCAGGGGGCAATTTATTTGGCTACACCTTC	CASRKSGGNLFGYTF
TRBV11-2	-	TRBJ2-1	-	TGTGCCAGCAGCTTAGCGGGGGGTGCAGGGGTCTTC	CASSLAGGAGVF
TRBV28	TRBD2	TRBJ2-7	-	TGTGCCAGCGCAAGGACTAGCGGGGGGTACGAGCAGTACTTC	CASARTSGGYEQYF
TRBV7-8	-	TRBJ1-1	-	TGTGCCAGCAGCTCATCTAGTAGAGGTTGGAACACTGAAGCTTTCTTT	CASSSSSRGWNTEAFF
TRBV28	-	TRBJ2-7	-	TGTGCCAGCAGTTTACGGGACGAGCAGTACTTC	CASSLRDEQYF
TRBV11-2	-	TRBJ2-1	-	TGTGCCAGCAGCTTTTTGGAGACGGAGCAGTTCTTC	CASSFLETEQFF
TRBV29-1	-	TRBJ1-4	-	TGCAGCGTCCGTAGGGGGTTCAATGAAAAACTGTTTTTT	CSVRRGFNEKLFF